A selection of T cell receptor beta chains follows, all from one sample in a study of response to subunit inactivated influenza vaccine. Each CDR3 protein is one row after TCRdb ran MiXCR on the RT-PCR reads. The table has around 600,000 distinct CDR3 sequences, roughly 10% seen once; the top ten hold roughly 11%. The data also belong to a second study, concerning T cells expressing NK-cell markers.

The specimen comprised PBMCs from blood, sampled on the day of vaccination. The receptors here all came from a man between 50 and 59 years old who received an inactivated influenza vaccine. Each CDR3 is given with its conserved first and last residue. A D gene is named only where the DNA matches it firmly. Clone size is stated in some rows and not others, as once, few, many or a class when expanded.

size	V	D	J	length	DNA	CDR3
-	TRBV4-2	-	TRBJ1-4	17	TGTGCCAGCAGCCTCGGACAGAGGAGTGGGACTAATGAAAAACTGTTTTTT	CASSLGQRSGTNEKLFF
-	TRBV10-3	-	TRBJ1-5	14	TGTGCCATCAGTGAGGGGACGGATAATCAGCCCCAGCATTTT	CAISEGTDNQPQHF
few	TRBV28	-	TRBJ2-3	15	TGTGCCACCATCTTCCAGCACCCTAGCACAGATACGCAGTATTTT	CATIFQHPSTDTQYF
-	TRBV7-2	TRBD2	TRBJ2-7	16	TGTGCCAGCAGCTCGCCAGGACTAGCCCCGTCTTACGAGCAGTACTTC	CASSSPGLAPSYEQYF
few	TRBV27	TRBD2	TRBJ2-1	17	TGTGCCAGCAGTCCCACTCTACTAGCGGACTCCTACAATGAGCAGTTCTTC	CASSPTLLADSYNEQFF
few	TRBV29-1	TRBD2	TRBJ2-1	12	TGCAGCGTGGGACTAGTCAACAATGAGCAGTTCTTC	CSVGLVNNEQFF
many	TRBV6-4	TRBD2	TRBJ2-2	21	TGTGCCAGCAGTCCACCCTATTGGACTAGCGGGAGGGCCAGGAACACCGGGGAGCTGTTTTTT	CASSPPYWTSGRARNTGELFF
-	TRBV4-3	TRBD2	TRBJ2-7	18	TGCGCCAGCAGCCAGGGAACGGGACTAGCGGGAGTAGTTTACGAGCAGTACTTC	CASSQGTGLAGVVYEQYF
many	TRBV11-3	-	TRBJ2-1	15	TGTGCCAGCAGCCCGGCGGGCGGGAATTGGAATGAGCAGTTCTTC	CASSPAGGNWNEQFF
-	TRBV4-3	TRBD1	TRBJ2-1	13	TGCGCCAGCAGCCCTGGGACAGCTGATGAGCAGTTCTTC	CASSPGTADEQFF
-	TRBV6-1	TRBD1	TRBJ2-2	15	TGTGCCAGCAACCTCAGGGGGCCCATCTCCGGGGAGCTGTTTTTT	CASNLRGPISGELFF